The 29 T cell receptor beta chains below all came from one sample that was sequenced in a study of blood T cell repertoires in COVID-19. Repertoires were generated with immunoSEQ multiplex PCR, while TCRdb's copy carries only in-frame clones and drops some. Counted here are around 230,000 clones, roughly 83% occurring once; the ten biggest clones make up 2% to 3%. Source material: peripheral blood. These receptor sequences come from an older woman with active or convalescent COVID-19.

This clone occurred a few times. This sequence joins TRBV18 and TRBJ1-6, with TRBD1 matching 8 bases. Germline V gives CDR1 KGHSH, CDR2 LQKENI. V shed 2 bases, J shed 7 bases, and the junction held 7 bases outside the gene matches. The CDR3 extends over 16 amino acids. The CDR3, as DNA: TGTGCCAGCTCACCAGGAGGACAGGGAGACAATTCACCCCTCCACTTT. It is translated as CASSPGGQGDNSPLHF.

The chain carries TRBV6-5 and TRBJ2-2, with a weak D call TRBD1 (5 bases). CDR1 is MNHEY, CDR2 SVGAGI, per germline. The germline V and J ends were trimmed by 2 bases and 4 bases, with 11 bases remaining between them. The CDR3 contains 15 residues. This CDR3 is CASSYGRQPTGELFF. The CDR3 DNA reads TGTGCCAGCAGTTACGGCCGACAGCCCACCGGGGAGCTGTTTTTT.

This clone was detected only a few times. This sequence joins TRBV28 and TRBJ2-7; D is unclear. This CDR3 spans 14 amino acids. CDR1 MDHEN and CDR2 SYDVKM come from the germline V gene. Trimming shortened V by 4 bases and J by 2 bases, and 12 bases separated the two germline ends. The DNA of the CDR3 is TGTGCCAGCAGTTCGTCCGCGCCCCCCTACGAGCAGTACTTC. This translates into CASSSSAPPYEQYF.

About this clone: An end of the junction does not agree with germline; a read error may underlie this. DNA for the CDR3: TGTGCCAGCAGTTTGGAGACAGCCACAAGAACCCAGTACTTC. It encodes CASSLETATRTQYF. The chain carries TRBV5-5 and TRBJ2-5; a possible D gene is TRBD1 (5 bases). This CDR3 spans 14 amino acids. Germline lookup yields CDR1 SGHKS and CDR2 YYEKEE (reference sequence).

This clone has more than one count but fewer than ten. V is TRBV2 and J is TRBJ2-2; 8 bases are a match to TRBD1. Germline CDR1 SNHLY, CDR2 FYNNEI. V gave up 4 bases and J gave up 1 base; unmatched junction bases: 2. CDR3 length equals 15 residues. The CDR3: CASSVGTGNTGELFF. The CDR3 DNA is TGTGCCAGCAGTGTAGGGACAGGGAACACCGGGGAGCTGTTTTTT. Complete variable domain (other parts from reference TRBV2 and TRBJ2-2): EPEVTQTPSHQVTQMGQEVILRCVPISNHLYFYWYRQILGQKVEFLVSFYNNEISEKSEIFDDQFSVERPDGSNFTLKIRSTKLEDSAMYFCASSVGTGNTGELFFGEGSRLTVL.

The chain uses TRBV13 and TRBJ1-1, with D perhaps matching TRBD1 (5 bases). Between the trimmed V and J ends, which lost 3 bases and 4 bases, there was a span of 9 bases. CDR1 is PRHDT and CDR2 is FYEKMQ in the germline V gene (reference sequence). There are 13 residues in the CDR3. CDR3 sequence reads: CASSFDRRTEAFF. DNA of the CDR3: TGTGCCAGCAGCTTCGACAGACGCACTGAAGCTTTCTTT.

The chain combines TRBV6-5 with TRBJ1-4; 9 positions agree with TRBD1. The germline CDR1 and CDR2 sequences are MNHEY and SVGAGI. The J segment lost 7 bases and the V segment lost 6 bases, leaving 6 bases of the junction unmatched. The CDR3 has 14 amino acids. CDR3 DNA: TGTGCCAGCAGGGGGACAGGGCGGCCTGAAAAACTGTTTTTT. Translating gives CASRGTGRPEKLFF.

The J gene is TRBJ1-4, the V gene TRBV18; TRBD1 agrees at 10 bases. J was trimmed by 8 bases and V by 8 bases; bases with no gene match: 8. The CDR3 consists of 14 residues. Germline loops: CDR1 KGHSH, CDR2 LQKENI. The CDR3 is CASTRETGGEKLFF. The CDR3 nucleotides read TGTGCCAGCACTAGGGAGACAGGGGGCGAAAAACTGTTTTTT.

In DNA form, the CDR3 reads TGTGCCAGCAGCTTCGTCACAGGACCCGGGGAGACCCAGTACTTC. Amino acid sequence: CASSFVTGPGETQYF. J is TRBJ2-5 and V is TRBV5-6; tentatively, D is TRBD1 (5 bases). V lost 2 bases, J lost 5 bases, and 16 bases lay in between. Germline V lookup: CDR1 SGHDT, CDR2 YYEEEE. The CDR3 consists of 15 residues.

V usage is TRBV5-1 and J usage is TRBJ2-3, with D unresolved. The V gene's germline CDR1 is SGHRS and CDR2 YFSETQ. With 0 bases removed from V and 2 bases from J, the gap between germline ends came to 10 bases. CDR3 length: 15 residues. Here the CDR3 reads CASSLGQIVTDTQYF. The CDR3 nucleotides read TGCGCCAGCAGCTTGGGACAAATTGTCACAGATACGCAGTATTTT.

The CDR3 bases are TGTGCCAGCAGTTACCAAACAGGGCTGAGGGACAATGAGCAGTTCTTC. Translation gives CASSYQTGLRDNEQFF. The chain has TRBV6-2 or TRBV6-3 and TRBJ2-1, with D possibly matching TRBD1 (6 bases). This CDR3 is 16 amino acids long. V was trimmed by 2 bases and J by 5 bases, leaving 16 bases between them. Germline lookup yields CDR1 MNHEY and CDR2 SVGEGT.

In this sample, this clone turned up many times. V gene TRBV6-5 combines with J gene TRBJ2-2; D is perhaps TRBD2 (6 bases). Trimming removed 6 bases at V and 3 bases at J, with 14 bases between. This CDR3 spans 15 amino acids. Germline V lookup: CDR1 MNHEY, CDR2 SVGAGI. Here the CDR3 DNA reads TGTGCCAGCAGCCCCCGGGACTTTGACACCGGGGAGCTGTTTTTT. Translation: CASSPRDFDTGELFF.

The chain has TRBV6-5 and TRBJ2-7; 8 bases agree with TRBD2. V gave up 3 bases and J gave up 4 bases; unmatched junction bases: 5. This CDR3 is 14 amino acids long. Germline CDR1 MNHEY, CDR2 SVGAGI. The CDR3 protein is CASSYQRERYEQYF. CDR3 nucleotide sequence: TGTGCCAGCAGTTATCAGCGGGAGCGGTACGAGCAGTACTTC.

The gene calls are TRBV4-1 and TRBJ1-4; 7 bases map to TRBD1. This CDR3 has 14 amino acids. Unmatched junction bases numbered 0, after V lost 4 bases and J lost 1 base. Germline lookup yields CDR1 MGHRA and CDR2 YSYEKL. CDR3 sequence: CASSRTGTNEKLFF. The CDR3 DNA follows: TGCGCCAGCAGCCGGACAGGAACTAATGAAAAACTGTTTTTT.

CDR3 amino acids: CASSYIGQGAKNIQYF. The CDR3 DNA reads as TGTGCCAGCAGTTACATCGGGCAGGGGGCCAAAAACATTCAGTACTTC. The chain uses TRBV6-2 or TRBV6-3 and TRBJ2-4; tentatively, D is TRBD1 (6 bases). The CDR3 runs 16 residues. Trimming took off 2 bases at V and 1 base at J, with 12 bases between the two ends. Germline CDR1 MNHEY, CDR2 SVGEGT.

The chain uses TRBV7-9 and TRBJ1-6; D not certain. CDR3 length: 13 residues. Germline CDR1 reads SEHNR; CDR2 reads FQNEAQ (reference sequence). Deletions cut 4 bases from V and 11 bases from J, with 12 bases between. The chain's CDR3 is CASSSEAVAPLHF. The CDR3 DNA reads as TGTGCCAGCAGCTCAGAAGCGGTTGCACCCCTCCACTTT. The full variable domain, in which reference TRBV7-9 and TRBJ1-6 provide the parts outside the CDR3, is DTGVSQNPRHKITKRGQNVTFRCDPISEHNRLYWYRQTLGQGPEFLTYFQNEAQLEKSRLLSDRFSAERPKGSFSTLEIQRTEQGDSAMYLCASSSEAVAPLHFGNGTRLTVT.

The V and J genes are TRBV30 and TRBJ2-7; no definite D call. V was cut by 2 bases and J by 4 bases, with 9 bases left in between. CDR3 length: 12 amino acids. The germline V gene encodes CDR1 GTSNPN and CDR2 SVGIG (reference sequence). CDR3 sequence reads: CAWSLSRYEQYF. The CDR3 coding sequence is TGTGCCTGGAGTCTAAGCCGGTACGAGCAGTACTTC.

The chain recombines TRBV10-1 with TRBJ2-7, with 11 bases aligning to TRBD2. Germline V gene data show CDR1 as WNHNN and CDR2 as SYGVQD (reference sequence). With 6 bases clipped from V and 0 bases from J, the junction kept 7 bases outside the gene matches. The CDR3 length is 16 residues. In DNA form, the CDR3 reads TGCGCCAGCAGCCCCGGGACTAGCGGAATCTCCTACGAGCAGTACTTC. Residues: CASSPGTSGISYEQYF.

The chain couples TRBV7-2 to TRBJ2-1; 8 bases map to TRBD2. Germline-derived CDR1 and CDR2 are SGHTA and FQGNSA. J gave up 0 bases and V 3 bases, and 1 base lay outside the gene matches. The CDR3 sequence is 15 residues long. CDR3 residues: CASSFGGASYNEQFF. In DNA, the CDR3 is TGTGCCAGCAGCTTCGGGGGGGCCTCCTACAATGAGCAGTTCTTC.

This rearrangement joins TRBV19 to TRBJ1-6; D is possibly TRBD1 (6 bases). The CDR3 contains 15 residues. Per the germline V gene, CDR1 is LNHDA and CDR2 is SQIVND (reference sequence). V was shortened by 3 bases and J by 9 bases, with 15 bases between the two germline ends. The CDR3 is CASSMNSDSSSPLHF. Written as DNA, the CDR3 is TGTGCCAGTAGTATGAACTCGGACAGTAGTTCACCCCTCCACTTT. Complete variable domain (other parts from reference TRBV19 and TRBJ1-6): DGGITQSPKYLFRKEGQNVTLSCEQNLNHDAMYWYRQDPGQGLRLIYYSQIVNDFQKGDIAEGYSVSREKKESFPLTVTSAQKNPTAFYLCASSMNSDSSSPLHFGNGTRLTVT.

The CDR3 bases are TGCAGCGCAGACGGGGGTGCGAATGGCTACACCTTC. Its protein is CSADGGANGYTF. V gene TRBV29-1 combines with J gene TRBJ1-2, with D maybe TRBD1 (5 bases). CDR3 size: 12 residues. Germline CDR1 reads SQVTM; CDR2 reads ANQGSEA. Trimming shortened V by 7 bases and J by 6 bases, and 15 bases separated the two germline ends.

The chain recombines TRBV5-1 with TRBJ2-1, with 8 bases fitting TRBD1. V shed 0 bases, J shed 7 bases, and the junction held 12 bases outside the gene matches. Germline values: CDR1 SGHRS, CDR2 YFSETQ. The CDR3 has 17 residues. CDR3 sequence (DNA): TGCGCCAGCAGCTTGGGCGTAGGGCAGGGGGCGAGAAATGAGCAGTTCTTC. Amino acid sequence: CASSLGVGQGARNEQFF.

This clone turned up a few times. The chain employs TRBV6-6 and TRBJ1-2; 10 positions agree with TRBD1. This CDR3 is 15 amino acids long. Germline trimming cut 2 bases from V and 4 bases from J; bases unmatched to any gene: 4. Germline V gene data show CDR1 as MNHNY and CDR2 as SVGAGI (reference sequence). CDR3 region: CASSYGTGVGYGYTF. The CDR3 DNA sequence: TGTGCCAGCAGTTACGGGACAGGGGTTGGCTATGGCTACACCTTC.

The chain has TRBV3-1 (or the pseudogene TRBV3-2) and TRBJ2-3, with TRBD2 as a possible D gene (5 bases). This CDR3 region has 14 residues. Germline V gives CDR1 LGHDT, CDR2 YNNKEL (reference sequence). V was trimmed by 1 base and J by 6 bases, leaving 11 bases between them. The CDR3 DNA reads as TGTGCCAGCAGCCAAGCGTCTAGCCTGGATACGCAGTATTTT. This encodes CASSQASSLDTQYF.

V and J are TRBV28 and TRBJ1-4, with D perhaps TRBD1 (6 bases). The CDR3 extends over 15 amino acids. The V end was cut by 5 bases, the J end by 9 bases, with 19 bases between. Per the germline V gene, CDR1 is MDHEN and CDR2 is SYDVKM. CDR3 amino acids: CASSPHRDGDKKLFF. CDR3 bases: TGTGCCAGCAGTCCTCACAGGGATGGGGATAAAAAACTGTTTTTT. Combining the CDR3 with reference TRBV28 and TRBJ1-4 gives the whole variable domain DVKVTQSSRYLVKRTGEKVFLECVQDMDHENMFWYRQDPGLGLRLIYFSYDVKMKEKGDIPEGYSVSREKKERFSLILESASTNQTSMYLCASSPHRDGDKKLFFGSGTQLSVL.

The rearrangement links TRBV4-2 to TRBJ1-3; D gene unclear. CDR1 and CDR2 from the germline V gene are LGHNA and YNFKEQ. V was trimmed by 6 bases and J by 0 bases, leaving 12 bases between them. The length of the CDR3 is 15 residues. Written as DNA, the CDR3 is TGTGCCAGCAGGGAAGCGGGGTCCTCTGGAAACACCATATATTTT. This translates into CASREAGSSGNTIYF.

The chain combines TRBV19 with TRBJ2-7, with 7 nucleotides matching TRBD1. V lost 5 bases, J lost 0 bases, and 10 bases stayed unmatched. The CDR3 extends over 16 amino acids. CDR1 is LNHDA, CDR2 SQIVND, per germline (reference sequence). CDR3 residues: CASSGPGTVRSYEQYF. Written as DNA, the CDR3 is TGTGCCAGTAGTGGCCCCGGGACAGTACGCTCCTACGAGCAGTACTTC.

In regard to this clone: Distinct nucleotide sequences in the sample also encode this CDR3. The chain recombines TRBV30 with TRBJ1-5, with 7 bases aligning to TRBD1. This CDR3 has 13 residues. V lost 3 bases, J lost 5 bases, and 4 bases stayed unmatched. CDR1 and CDR2 (germline): GTSNPN, SVGIG (reference sequence). This CDR3 is CAWSRQGDQPQHF. The CDR3, as DNA: TGTGCCTGGAGCCGACAGGGAGATCAGCCCCAGCATTTT.

The rearrangement uses TRBV5-6 and TRBJ2-1; 12 positions match TRBD2. Trimming took 2 bases from V and 7 from J; bases not matched to a gene: 10. Germline loops: CDR1 SGHDT, CDR2 YYEEEE. There are 17 residues in the CDR3. The CDR3 protein is CASSFLASGRVVNEQFF. The DNA of the CDR3 is TGTGCCAGCAGCTTTCTTGCTAGCGGGAGGGTGGTGAATGAGCAGTTCTTC.